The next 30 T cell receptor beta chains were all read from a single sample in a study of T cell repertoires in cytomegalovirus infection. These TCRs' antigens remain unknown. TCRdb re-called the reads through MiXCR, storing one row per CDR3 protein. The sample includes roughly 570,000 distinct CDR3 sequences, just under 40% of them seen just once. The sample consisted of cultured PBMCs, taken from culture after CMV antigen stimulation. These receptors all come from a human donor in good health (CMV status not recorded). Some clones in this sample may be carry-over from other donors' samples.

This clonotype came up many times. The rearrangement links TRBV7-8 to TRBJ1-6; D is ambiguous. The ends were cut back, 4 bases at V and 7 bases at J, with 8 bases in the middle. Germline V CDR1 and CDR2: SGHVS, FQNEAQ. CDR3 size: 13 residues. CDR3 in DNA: TGTGCCAGCAGCTACCTCCGGAATTCACCCCTCCACTTT. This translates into CASSYLRNSPLHF.

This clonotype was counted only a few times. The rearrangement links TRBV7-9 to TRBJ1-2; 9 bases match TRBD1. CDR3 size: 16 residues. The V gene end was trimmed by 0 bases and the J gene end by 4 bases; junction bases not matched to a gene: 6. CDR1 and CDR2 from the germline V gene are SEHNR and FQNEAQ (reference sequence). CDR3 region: CASSLARDRVGYGYTF. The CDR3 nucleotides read TGTGCCAGCAGCTTAGCAAGGGACAGGGTCGGCTATGGCTACACCTTC.

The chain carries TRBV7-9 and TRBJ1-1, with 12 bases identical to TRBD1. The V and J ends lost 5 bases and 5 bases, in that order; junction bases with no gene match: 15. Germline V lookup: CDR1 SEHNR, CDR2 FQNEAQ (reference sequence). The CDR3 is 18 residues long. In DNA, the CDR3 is TGTGCCAGCAGCCCCTACCCGGGACAGGGGGCGGAGGGGACTGAAGCTTTCTTT. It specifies CASSPYPGQGAEGTEAFF.

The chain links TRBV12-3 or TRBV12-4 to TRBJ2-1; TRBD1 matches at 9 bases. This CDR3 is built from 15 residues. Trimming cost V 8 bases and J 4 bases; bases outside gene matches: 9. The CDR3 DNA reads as TGTGCCAGCGAGACAGGGGGTTACTCTTACAATGAGCAGTTCTTC. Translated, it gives CASETGGYSYNEQFF.

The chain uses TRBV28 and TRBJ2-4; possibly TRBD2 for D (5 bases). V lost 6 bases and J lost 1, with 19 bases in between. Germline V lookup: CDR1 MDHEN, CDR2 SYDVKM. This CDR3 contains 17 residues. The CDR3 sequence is CASSRSALQRAKNIQYF. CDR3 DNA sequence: TGTGCCAGCAGCCGATCCGCCCTACAGCGGGCCAAAAACATTCAGTACTTC.

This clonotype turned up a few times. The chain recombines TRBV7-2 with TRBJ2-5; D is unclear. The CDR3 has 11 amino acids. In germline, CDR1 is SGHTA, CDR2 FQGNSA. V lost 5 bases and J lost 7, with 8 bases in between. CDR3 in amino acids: CASSPGRTQYF. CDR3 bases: TGTGCCAGCAGCCCAGGAAGGACCCAGTACTTC.

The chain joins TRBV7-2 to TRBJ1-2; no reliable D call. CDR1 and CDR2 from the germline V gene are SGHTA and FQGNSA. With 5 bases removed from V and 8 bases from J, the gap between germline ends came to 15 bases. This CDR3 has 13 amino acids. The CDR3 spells CASSHGRARGYTF. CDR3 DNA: TGTGCCAGCAGCCACGGACGGGCAAGGGGCTACACCTTC.

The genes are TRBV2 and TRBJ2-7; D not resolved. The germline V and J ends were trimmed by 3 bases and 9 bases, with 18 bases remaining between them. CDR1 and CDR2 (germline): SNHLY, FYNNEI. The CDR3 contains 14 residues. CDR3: CASSEVMADPWQYF. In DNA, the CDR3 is TGTGCCAGCAGTGAGGTGATGGCGGACCCCTGGCAGTACTTC.

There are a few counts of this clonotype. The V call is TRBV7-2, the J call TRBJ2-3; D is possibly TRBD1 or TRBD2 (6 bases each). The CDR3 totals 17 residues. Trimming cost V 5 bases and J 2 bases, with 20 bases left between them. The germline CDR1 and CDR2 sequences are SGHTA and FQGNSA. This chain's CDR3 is CASSPGVWGRDTDTQYF. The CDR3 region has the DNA TGTGCCAGCAGCCCAGGAGTCTGGGGGCGGGACACAGATACGCAGTATTTT.

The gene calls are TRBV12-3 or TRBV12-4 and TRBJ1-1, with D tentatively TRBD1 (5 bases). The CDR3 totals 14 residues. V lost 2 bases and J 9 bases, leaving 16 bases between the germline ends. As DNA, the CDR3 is TGTGCCAGCAGTTTATCCCCTGACAGTCTAAAAGCTTTCTTT. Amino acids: CASSLSPDSLKAFF.

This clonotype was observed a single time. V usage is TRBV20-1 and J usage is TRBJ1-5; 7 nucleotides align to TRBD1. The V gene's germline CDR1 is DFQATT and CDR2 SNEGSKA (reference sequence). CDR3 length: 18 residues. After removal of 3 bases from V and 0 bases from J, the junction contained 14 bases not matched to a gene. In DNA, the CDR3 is TGCAGTGCTAGGTTGGGAGGGGGCGGGGGATATAGCAATCAGCCCCAGCATTTT. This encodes CSARLGGGGGYSNQPQHF.

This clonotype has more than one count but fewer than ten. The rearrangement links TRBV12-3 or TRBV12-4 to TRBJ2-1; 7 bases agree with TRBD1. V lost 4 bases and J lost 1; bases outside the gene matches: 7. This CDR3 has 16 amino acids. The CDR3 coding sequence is TGTGCCAGCAGTTCGGACAGGCAATTTTCCTACAATGAGCAGTTCTTC. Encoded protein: CASSSDRQFSYNEQFF.

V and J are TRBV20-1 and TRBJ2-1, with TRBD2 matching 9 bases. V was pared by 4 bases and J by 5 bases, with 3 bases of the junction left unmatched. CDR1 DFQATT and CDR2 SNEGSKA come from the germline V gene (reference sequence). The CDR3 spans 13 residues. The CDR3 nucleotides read TGCAGTGCTAAGCGGGGGGCTAACAATGAGCAGTTCTTC. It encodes CSAKRGANNEQFF.

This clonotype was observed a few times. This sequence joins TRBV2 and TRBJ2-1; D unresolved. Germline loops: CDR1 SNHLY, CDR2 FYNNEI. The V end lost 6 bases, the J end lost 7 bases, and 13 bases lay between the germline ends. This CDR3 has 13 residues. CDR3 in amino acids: CASRSTIMNEQFF. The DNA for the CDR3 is TGTGCCAGCAGGTCGACAATAATGAATGAGCAGTTCTTC.

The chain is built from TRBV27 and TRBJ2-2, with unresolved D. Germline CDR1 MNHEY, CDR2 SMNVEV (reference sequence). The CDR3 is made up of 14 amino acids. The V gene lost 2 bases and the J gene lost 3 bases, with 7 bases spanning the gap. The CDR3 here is CASSLRADTGELFF. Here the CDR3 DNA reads TGTGCCAGCAGTTTAAGGGCAGACACCGGGGAGCTGTTTTTT.

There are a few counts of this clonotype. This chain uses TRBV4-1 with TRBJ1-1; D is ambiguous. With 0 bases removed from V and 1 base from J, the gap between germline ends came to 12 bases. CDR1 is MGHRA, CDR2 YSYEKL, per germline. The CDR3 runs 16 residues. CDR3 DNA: TGCGCCAGCAGCCAAGACGTAAAGGGAAGGAACACTGAAGCTTTCTTT. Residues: CASSQDVKGRNTEAFF.

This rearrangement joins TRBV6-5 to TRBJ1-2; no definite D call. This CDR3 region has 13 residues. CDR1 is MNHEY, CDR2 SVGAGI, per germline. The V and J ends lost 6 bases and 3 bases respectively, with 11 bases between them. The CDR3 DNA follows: TGTGCCAGCAGACCCGACGGGTACTATGGCTACACCTTC. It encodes CASRPDGYYGYTF.

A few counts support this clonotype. The CDR3 nucleotides read TGTGCCAGCAGCTTACAAGGGGCCGGAACCTACGAGCAGTACTTC. Protein: CASSLQGAGTYEQYF. The chain combines TRBV7-2 with TRBJ2-7, with a weak D call TRBD1 (5 bases). In germline, CDR1 is SGHTA, CDR2 FQGNSA. The CDR3 sequence is 15 residues long. V was pared by 2 bases and J by 2 bases, with 13 bases between.

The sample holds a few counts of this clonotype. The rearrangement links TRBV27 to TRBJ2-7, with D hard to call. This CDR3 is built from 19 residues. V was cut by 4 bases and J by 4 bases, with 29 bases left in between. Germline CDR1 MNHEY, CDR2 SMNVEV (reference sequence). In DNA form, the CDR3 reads TGTGCCAGCAGTTACCCAGACCATGGGCAAATAGAGGTTGCGTACGAGCAGTACTTC. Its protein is CASSYPDHGQIEVAYEQYF.

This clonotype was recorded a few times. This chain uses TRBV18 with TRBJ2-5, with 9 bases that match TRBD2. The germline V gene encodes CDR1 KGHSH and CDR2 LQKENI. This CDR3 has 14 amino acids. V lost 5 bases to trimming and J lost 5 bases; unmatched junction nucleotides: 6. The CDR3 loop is CASSAAGGRETQYF. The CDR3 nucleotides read TGTGCCAGCTCAGCAGCGGGAGGACGCGAGACCCAGTACTTC.

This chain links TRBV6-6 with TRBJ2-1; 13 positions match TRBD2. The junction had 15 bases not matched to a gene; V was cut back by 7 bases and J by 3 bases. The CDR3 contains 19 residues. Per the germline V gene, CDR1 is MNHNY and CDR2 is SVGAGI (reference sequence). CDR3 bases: TGTGCCAGCACTCGACTTCGGGGACTAGCGGGATCGGGCTACAATGAGCAGTTCTTC. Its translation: CASTRLRGLAGSGYNEQFF.

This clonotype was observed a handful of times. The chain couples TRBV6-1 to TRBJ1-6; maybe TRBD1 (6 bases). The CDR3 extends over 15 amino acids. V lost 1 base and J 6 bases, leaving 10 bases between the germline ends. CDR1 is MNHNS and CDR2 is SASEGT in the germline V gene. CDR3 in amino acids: CASSEGTERNSPLHF. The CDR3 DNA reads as TGTGCCAGCAGTGAAGGGACAGAGCGTAATTCACCCCTCCACTTT.

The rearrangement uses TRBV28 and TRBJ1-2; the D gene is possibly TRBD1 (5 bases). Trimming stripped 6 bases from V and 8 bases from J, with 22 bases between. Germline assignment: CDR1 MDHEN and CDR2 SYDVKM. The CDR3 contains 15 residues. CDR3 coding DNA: TGTGCCAGCAGACCTCAGTCAGGGAGGTGGGAAGGCTACACCTTC. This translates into CASRPQSGRWEGYTF.

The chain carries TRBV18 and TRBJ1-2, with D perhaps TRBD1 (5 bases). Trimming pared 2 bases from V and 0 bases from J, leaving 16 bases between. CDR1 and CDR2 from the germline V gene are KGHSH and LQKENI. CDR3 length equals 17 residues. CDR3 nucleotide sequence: TGTGCCAGCTCACCATCGGTCGGGGCCCGAGCTAACTATGGCTACACCTTC. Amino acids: CASSPSVGARANYGYTF. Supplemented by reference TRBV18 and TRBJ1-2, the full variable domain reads NAGVMQNPRHLVRRRGQEARLRCSPMKGHSHVYWYRQLPEEGLKFMVYLQKENIIDESGMPKERFSAEFPKEGPSILRIQQVVRGDSAAYFCASSPSVGARANYGYTFGSGTRLTVV.

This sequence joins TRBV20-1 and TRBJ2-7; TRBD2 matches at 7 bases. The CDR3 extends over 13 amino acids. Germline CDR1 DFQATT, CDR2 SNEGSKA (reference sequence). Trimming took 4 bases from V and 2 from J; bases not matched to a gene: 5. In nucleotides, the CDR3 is TGCAGTGCTATAAGGGACTACCCCTACGAGCAGTACTTC. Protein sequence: CSAIRDYPYEQYF.

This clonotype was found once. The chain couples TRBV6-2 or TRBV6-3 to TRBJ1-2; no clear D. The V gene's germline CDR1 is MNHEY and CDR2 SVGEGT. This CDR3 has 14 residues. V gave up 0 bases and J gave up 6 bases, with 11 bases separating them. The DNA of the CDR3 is TGTGCCAGCAGTTACTCGTTCACAGCAAATGGCTACACCTTC. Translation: CASSYSFTANGYTF.

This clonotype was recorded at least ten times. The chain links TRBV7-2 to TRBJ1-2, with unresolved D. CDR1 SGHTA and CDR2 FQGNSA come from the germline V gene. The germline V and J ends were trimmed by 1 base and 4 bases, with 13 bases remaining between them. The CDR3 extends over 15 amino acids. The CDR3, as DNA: TGTGCCAGCAGCTTAGACGGCTCCGATGGCTATGGCTACACCTTC. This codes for CASSLDGSDGYGYTF.

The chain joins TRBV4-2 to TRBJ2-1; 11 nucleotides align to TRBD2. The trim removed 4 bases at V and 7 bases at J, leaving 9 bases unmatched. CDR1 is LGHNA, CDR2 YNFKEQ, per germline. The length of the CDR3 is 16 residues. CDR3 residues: CASSPTGLAEGNEQFF. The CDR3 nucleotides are TGTGCCAGCAGCCCCACGGGACTAGCGGAGGGGAATGAGCAGTTCTTC.

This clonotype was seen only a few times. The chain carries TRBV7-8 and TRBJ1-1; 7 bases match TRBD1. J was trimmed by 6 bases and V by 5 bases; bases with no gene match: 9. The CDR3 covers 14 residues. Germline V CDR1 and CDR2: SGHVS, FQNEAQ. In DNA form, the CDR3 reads TGTGCCAGCAGCGAATACAGGGGAGGGGCTGAAGCTTTCTTT. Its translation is CASSEYRGGAEAFF.

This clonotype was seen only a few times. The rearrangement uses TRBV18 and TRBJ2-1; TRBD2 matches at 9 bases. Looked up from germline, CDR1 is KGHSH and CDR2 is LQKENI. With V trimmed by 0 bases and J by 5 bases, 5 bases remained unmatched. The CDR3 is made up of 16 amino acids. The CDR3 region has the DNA TGTGCCAGCTCACCACCGTCTAGCGGGATTCACAATGAGCAGTTCTTC. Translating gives CASSPPSSGIHNEQFF.